The T cell receptor beta chain under discussion was sequenced for a study of metastatic and nonmetastatic thyroid tumors. Study in general: Repertoire comparisons spanned blood and tumor or nodule tissue from malignant and benign thyroid patients.

All patients reached thyroid surgery having received no treatment beforehand. The table lists this clone with many counts. No antigen is known for it. How the authors handled the data: Variation in CDR3 across clinicopathological groups served as the basis for constructing a distant-metastasis classifier in papillary thyroid cancer. Using MiXCR, TCRdb reanalyzed the PCR reads. Here the V and J calls rest on TCRdb's processing, not on the authors' analysis. The data contain about 16,000 clones, around 12% of them singletons. Study results and limitations: Across blood and tumor, TCR beta diversity in malignant thyroid tumors was reportedly significantly higher than in benign nodules.

The CDR3 loop spans 14 amino acids. Germline loops: CDR1 SNHLY, CDR2 FYNNEI. V lost 11 bases, J lost 4 bases, and 11 bases stayed unmatched. Material for sequencing was tumor tissue. This chain links TRBV2 with TRBJ2-1; 7 positions agree with TRBD2. The sequence came from a female donor with papillary thyroid cancer or a benign thyroid nodule (not recorded which). Some clones in this sample may be carry-over from other donors' samples. The CDR3 spells CAGQGGGDYNEQFF. CDR3 nucleotide sequence: TGTGCCGGCCAGGGCGGGGGAGATTACAATGAGCAGTTCTTC.